In its sample, the clone carrying this T cell receptor (beta chain) was seen once. The entry originates in a study of Ad26.COV2.S vaccination and SARS-CoV-2 variants. Described treatment: around 19 received Ad26.COV2.S at low or high dose, single or two shots; about 5 received placebo; per-sample allocation not given. The investigators took samples on day 63 after the first vaccine or placebo injection. Data came from immunoSEQ multiplex PCR; TCRdb stores just in-frame clones and leaves some out. The sample has around 370,000 clones; 85% are singletons. The germline V gene encodes CDR1 LGHNA and CDR2 YSLEER. Trimming removed 0 bases at V and 6 bases at J, with 12 bases between. The CDR3 runs to 14 residues.

The sequence derives from a person aged 18-65 years who received the Ad26.COV2.S COVID-19 vaccine or a placebo. The gene calls are TRBV4-3 and TRBJ2-7; D gene uncertain. The sample here was peripheral blood, taken in a trial of Ad26.COV2.S vaccine versus placebo. The CDR3 region is CASSQEASLLEQYF. CDR3 DNA: TGCGCCAGCAGCCAAGAGGCCAGTCTCCTCGAGCAGTACTTC.